A single TCR beta chain is shown here with its context. Antigen unknown. The data were obtained in a study of PD-1 blockade in classical Hodgkin lymphoma. Data came from immunoSEQ multiplex PCR; TCRdb stores just in-frame clones and leaves some out. The sample includes more than 20,000 clones, around 80% of them seen just once. This CDR3 contains 14 residues. Germline loops: CDR1 MNHEY, CDR2 SMNVEV (reference sequence). Trimming took 4 bases from V and 0 from J, leaving 9 bases between them. Study-wide results and limits: Reports described newly diagnosed patients as having lower baseline TCR diversity than healthy donors. For complete responders, baseline diversity was comparable to that of newly diagnosed patients. There was a significant rise in CD4+ TCR diversity by C4D1, with no such rise for CD8+.

Time point described: cycle 4 day 1 (C4D1), after more than 5 weeks of nivolumab. Every patient experienced relapse after autologous stem cell transplantation, and brentuximab vedotin exposure varied. Specimen: peripheral blood mononuclear cells (PBMCs), collected before the fourth cycle of nivolumab. The gene calls are TRBV27 and TRBJ1-2; D is unresolved. This clonotype was obtained from a human donor with classical Hodgkin lymphoma. For the CDR3, the DNA is TGTGCCAGCAGTTACAGATCAGCTAACTATGGCTACACCTTC. It translates to CASSYRSANYGYTF.